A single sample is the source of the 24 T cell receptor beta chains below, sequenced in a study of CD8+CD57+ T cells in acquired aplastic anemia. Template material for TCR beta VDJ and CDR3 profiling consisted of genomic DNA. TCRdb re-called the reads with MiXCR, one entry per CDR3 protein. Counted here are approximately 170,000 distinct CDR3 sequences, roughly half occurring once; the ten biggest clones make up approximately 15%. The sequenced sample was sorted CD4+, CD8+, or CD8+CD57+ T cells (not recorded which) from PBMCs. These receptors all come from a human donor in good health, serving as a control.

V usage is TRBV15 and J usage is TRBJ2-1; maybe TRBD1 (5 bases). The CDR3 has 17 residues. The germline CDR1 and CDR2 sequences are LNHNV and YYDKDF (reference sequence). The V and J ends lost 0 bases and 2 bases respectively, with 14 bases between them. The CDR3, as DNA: TGTGCCACCAGCAGAGATCGGGCCGTCAGGGCCTACAATGAGCAGTTCTTC. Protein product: CATSRDRAVRAYNEQFF.

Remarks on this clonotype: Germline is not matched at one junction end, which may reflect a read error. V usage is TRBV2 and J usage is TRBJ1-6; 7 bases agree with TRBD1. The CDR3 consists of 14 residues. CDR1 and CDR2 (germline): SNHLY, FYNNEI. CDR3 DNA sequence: TGTGCCAGCAGTTTGACAGGGACGGTTTCACCCCTCCGCTTT. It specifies CASSLTGTVSPLRF. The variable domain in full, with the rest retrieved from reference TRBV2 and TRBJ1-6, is EPEVTQTPSHQVTQMGQEVILRCVPISNHLYFYWYRQILGQKVEFLVSFYNNEISEKSEIFDDQFSVERPDGSNFTLKIRSTKLEDSAMYFCASSLTGTVSPLRFGNGTRLTVT.

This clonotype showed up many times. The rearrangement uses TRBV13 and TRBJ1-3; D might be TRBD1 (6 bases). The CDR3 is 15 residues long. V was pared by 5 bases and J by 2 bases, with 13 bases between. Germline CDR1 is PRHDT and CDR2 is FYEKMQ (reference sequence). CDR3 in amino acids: CASSVYRDTGNTIYF. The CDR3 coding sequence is TGTGCCAGCAGCGTCTACCGGGACACTGGAAACACCATATATTTT.

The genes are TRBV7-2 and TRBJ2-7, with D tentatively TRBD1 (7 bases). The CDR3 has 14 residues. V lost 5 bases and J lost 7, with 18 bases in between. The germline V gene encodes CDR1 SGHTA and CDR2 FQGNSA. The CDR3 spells CASSQDRRGREQYF. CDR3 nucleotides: TGTGCCAGCAGCCAAGATCGGAGGGGGCGGGAGCAGTACTTC.

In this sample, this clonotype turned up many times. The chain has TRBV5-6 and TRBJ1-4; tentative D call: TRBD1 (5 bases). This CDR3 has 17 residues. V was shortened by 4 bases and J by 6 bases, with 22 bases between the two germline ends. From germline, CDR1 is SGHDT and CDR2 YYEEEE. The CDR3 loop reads CASSPGRQIWYDEKLFF. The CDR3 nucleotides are TGTGCCAGCAGCCCTGGGCGACAGATTTGGTACGATGAAAAACTGTTTTTT.

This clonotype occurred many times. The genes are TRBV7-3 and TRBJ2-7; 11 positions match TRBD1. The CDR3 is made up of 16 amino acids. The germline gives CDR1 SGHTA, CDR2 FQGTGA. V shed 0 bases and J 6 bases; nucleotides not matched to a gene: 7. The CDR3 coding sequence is TGTGCCAGCAGCTTAACCCCCTCGGACAGGGGGCGCGAGCAGTACTTC. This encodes CASSLTPSDRGREQYF.

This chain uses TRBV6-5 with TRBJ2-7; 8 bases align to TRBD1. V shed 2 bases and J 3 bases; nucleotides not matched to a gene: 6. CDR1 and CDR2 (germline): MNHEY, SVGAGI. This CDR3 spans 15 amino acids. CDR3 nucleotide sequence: TGTGCCAGCAGTTACCAACAAACAGGGGGCTACGAGCAGTACTTC. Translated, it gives CASSYQQTGGYEQYF.

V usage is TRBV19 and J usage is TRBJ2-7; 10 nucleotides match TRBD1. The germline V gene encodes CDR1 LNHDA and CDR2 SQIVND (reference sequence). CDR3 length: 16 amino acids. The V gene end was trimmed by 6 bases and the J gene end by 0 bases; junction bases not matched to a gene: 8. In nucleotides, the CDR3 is TGTGCCAGTAGAAGCGCCGGGACAGGGGCCTCCTACGAGCAGTACTTC. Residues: CASRSAGTGASYEQYF.

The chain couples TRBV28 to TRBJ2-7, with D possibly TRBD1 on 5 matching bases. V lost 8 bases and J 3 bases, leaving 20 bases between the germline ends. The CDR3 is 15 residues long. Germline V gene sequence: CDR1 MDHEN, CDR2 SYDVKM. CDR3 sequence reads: CASGQSWGRNYEQYF. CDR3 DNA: TGTGCCAGCGGACAAAGTTGGGGAAGAAACTACGAGCAGTACTTC.

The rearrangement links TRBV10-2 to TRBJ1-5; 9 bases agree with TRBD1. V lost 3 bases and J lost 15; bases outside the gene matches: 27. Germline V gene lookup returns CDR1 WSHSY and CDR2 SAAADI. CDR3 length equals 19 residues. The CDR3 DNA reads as TGCGCCAGCAGTGATCAGGGGACAGGGTGGACCCTTAGCAATCAGCCTCGGCATTTT. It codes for CASSDQGTGWTLSNQPRHF.

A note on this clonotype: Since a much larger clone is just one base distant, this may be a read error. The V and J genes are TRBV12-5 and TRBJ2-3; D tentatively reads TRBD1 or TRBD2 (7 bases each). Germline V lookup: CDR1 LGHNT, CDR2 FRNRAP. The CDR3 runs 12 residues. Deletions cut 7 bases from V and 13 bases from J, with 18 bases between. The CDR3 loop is CASASRGGLKYF. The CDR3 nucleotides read TGTGCTAGTGCCTCCAGGGGGGGGCTCAAGTATTTT.

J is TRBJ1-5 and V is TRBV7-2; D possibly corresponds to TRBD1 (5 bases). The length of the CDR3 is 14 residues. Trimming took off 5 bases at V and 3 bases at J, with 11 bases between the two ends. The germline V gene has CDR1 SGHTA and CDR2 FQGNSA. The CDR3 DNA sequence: TGTGCCAGCAGCCCGGGGCTGAACAATCAGCCCCAGCATTTT. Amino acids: CASSPGLNNQPQHF.

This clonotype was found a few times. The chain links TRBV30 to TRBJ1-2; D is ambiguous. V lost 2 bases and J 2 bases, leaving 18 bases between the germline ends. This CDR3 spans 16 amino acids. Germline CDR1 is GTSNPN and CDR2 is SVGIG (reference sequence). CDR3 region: CAWSPHYWDANYGYTF. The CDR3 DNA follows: TGTGCCTGGAGTCCCCACTACTGGGATGCGAACTATGGCTACACCTTC.

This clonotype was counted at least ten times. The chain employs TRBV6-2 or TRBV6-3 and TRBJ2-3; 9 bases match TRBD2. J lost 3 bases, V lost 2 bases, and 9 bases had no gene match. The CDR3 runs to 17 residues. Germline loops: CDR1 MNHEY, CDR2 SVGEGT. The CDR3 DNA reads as TGTGCCAGCAGTTACGCACGGAAGCGGGGGGAGACAGATACGCAGTATTTT. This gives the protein CASSYARKRGETDTQYF.

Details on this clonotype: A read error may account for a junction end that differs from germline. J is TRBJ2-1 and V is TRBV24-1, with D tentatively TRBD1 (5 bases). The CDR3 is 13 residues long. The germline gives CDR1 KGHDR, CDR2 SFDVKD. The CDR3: CATGDLQVGEQFF. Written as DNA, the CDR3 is TGTGCCACCGGTGATTTACAGGTCGGGGAGCAGTTCTTC.

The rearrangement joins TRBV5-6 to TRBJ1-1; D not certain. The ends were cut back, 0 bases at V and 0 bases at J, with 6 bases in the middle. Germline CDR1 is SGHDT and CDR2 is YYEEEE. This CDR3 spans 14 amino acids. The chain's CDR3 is CASSLEQMNTEAFF. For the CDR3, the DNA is TGTGCCAGCAGCTTGGAGCAAATGAACACTGAAGCTTTCTTT.

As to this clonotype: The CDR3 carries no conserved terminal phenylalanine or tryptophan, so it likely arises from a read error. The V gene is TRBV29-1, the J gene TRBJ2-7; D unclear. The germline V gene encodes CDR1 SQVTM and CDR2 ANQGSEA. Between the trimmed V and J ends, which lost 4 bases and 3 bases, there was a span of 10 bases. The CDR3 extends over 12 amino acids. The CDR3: CSVGGAFYEQYL. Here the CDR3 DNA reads TGCAGCGTTGGTGGAGCCTTCTACGAGCAGTACCTC.

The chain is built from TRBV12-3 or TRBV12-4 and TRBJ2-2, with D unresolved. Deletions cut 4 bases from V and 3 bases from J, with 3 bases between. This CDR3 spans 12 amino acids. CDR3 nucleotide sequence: TGTGCCAGCAGTTCAGACACCGGGGAGCTGTTTTTT. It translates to CASSSDTGELFF.

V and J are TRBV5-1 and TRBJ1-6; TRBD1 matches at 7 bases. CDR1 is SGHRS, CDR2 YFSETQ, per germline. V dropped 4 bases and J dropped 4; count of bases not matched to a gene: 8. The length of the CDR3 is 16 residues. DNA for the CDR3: TGCGCCAGCAGCGCGCGACAGGGAGGATATAATTCACCCCTCCACTTT. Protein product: CASSARQGGYNSPLHF. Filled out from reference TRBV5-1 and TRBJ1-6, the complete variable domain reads KAGVTQTPRYLIKTRGQQVTLSCSPISGHRSVSWYQQTPGQGLQFLFEYFSETQRNKGNFPGRFSGRQFSNSRSEMNVSTLELGDSALYLCASSARQGGYNSPLHFGNGTRLTVT.

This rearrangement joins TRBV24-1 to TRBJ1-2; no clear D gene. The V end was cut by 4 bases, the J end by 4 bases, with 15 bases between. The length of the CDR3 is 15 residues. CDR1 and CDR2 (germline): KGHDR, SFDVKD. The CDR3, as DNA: TGTGCCACCAGTGACTCCCTGCACCTAAGCTATGGCTACACCTTC. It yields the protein CATSDSLHLSYGYTF.

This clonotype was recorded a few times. CDR3 residues: CATSPSGGLAGYNEQFF. CDR3 DNA sequence: TGTGCCACCAGCCCTTCTGGGGGACTAGCGGGCTACAATGAGCAGTTCTTC. The rearrangement uses TRBV24-1 and TRBJ2-1; the match to TRBD2 covers 12 bases. The length of the CDR3 is 17 residues. With V trimmed by 7 bases and J by 3 bases, 9 bases remained unmatched. CDR1 and CDR2 (germline): KGHDR, SFDVKD.

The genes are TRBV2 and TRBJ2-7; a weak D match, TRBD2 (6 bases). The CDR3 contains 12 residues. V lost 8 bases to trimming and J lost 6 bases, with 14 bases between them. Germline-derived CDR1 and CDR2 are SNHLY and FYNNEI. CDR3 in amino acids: CASGTSWGEQYF. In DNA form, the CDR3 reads TGTGCCAGCGGGACTTCCTGGGGCGAGCAGTACTTC.

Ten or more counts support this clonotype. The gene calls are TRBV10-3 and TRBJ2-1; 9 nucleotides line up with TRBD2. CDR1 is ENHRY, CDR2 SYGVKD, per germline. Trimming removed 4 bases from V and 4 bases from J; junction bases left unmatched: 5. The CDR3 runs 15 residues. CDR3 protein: CAISALAGSYNEQFF. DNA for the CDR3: TGTGCCATCAGTGCGCTAGCGGGGAGTTACAATGAGCAGTTCTTC.

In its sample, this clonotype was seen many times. The CDR3 protein is CASSLTGTGGLSGNTIYF. The CDR3, as DNA: TGTGCCAGCAGCTTAACCGGGACAGGGGGCCTCTCTGGAAACACCATATATTTT. V gene TRBV7-2 combines with J gene TRBJ1-3, with 12 bases fitting TRBD1. The V segment lost 2 bases and the J segment 0 bases; nucleotides outside the gene matches: 5. CDR3 length: 18 residues. Germline V gene lookup returns CDR1 SGHTA and CDR2 FQGNSA.